The rows below give T cell receptor beta chains drawn from one sample of a study of control samples from healthy donors and cancer patients. The protocol was immunoSEQ multiplex PCR, while the TCRdb copy is restricted to in-frame clones and leaves out a portion. Altogether some 87,000 clones are present, roughly 89% being singletons, with the ten largest covering approximately 15%. The sequenced sample was blood. The receptors stem from a young man in good health. Both conserved end residues are part of each CDR3. The order of the fields is D gene, J gene, V gene, clone size, CDR3 DNA, CDR3 protein. The D gene is left open where the match is weak. Some rows mark clone size as missing; the rest say once, few, many or name a class of expanded clone.

D: -; J: TRBJ2-5; V: TRBV10-3; size: -; DNA: TGTGCCATCAGTGAGTCGACCTATTCGTACGGAGAGACCCAGTACTTC; CDR3: CAISESTYSYGETQYF
D: -; J: TRBJ2-1; V: TRBV6-5; size: -; DNA: TGTGCCAGCAGAAGACTGTTGGGCAATGAGCAGTTCTTC; CDR3: CASRRLLGNEQFF
D: TRBD2; J: TRBJ2-7; V: TRBV7-9; size: -; DNA: TGTGCCAGCAGCTTAGGTTCCAGCGGGGTTATTGGCGAGCAGTACTTC; CDR3: CASSLGSSGVIGEQYF
D: TRBD2; J: TRBJ2-5; V: TRBV7-2; size: -; DNA: TGTGCCAGCAGCCTCATGGGAGGGGCCCAAGAGACCCAGTACTTC; CDR3: CASSLMGGAQETQYF
D: -; J: TRBJ2-3; V: TRBV29-1; size: -; DNA: TGCAGCGTTACTGGAATGACTATCTCAGATACGCAGTATTTT; CDR3: CSVTGMTISDTQYF
D: TRBD2; J: TRBJ2-5; V: TRBV4-1; size: -; DNA: TGCGCCAGCAGCCCTCTTGGCGGGAGGCGGGAGACCCAGTACTTC; CDR3: CASSPLGGRRETQYF
D: TRBD1; J: TRBJ2-1; V: TRBV27; size: -; DNA: TGTGCCAGCAGCCCCGGGACAGGGACCTACAATGAGCAGTTCTTC; CDR3: CASSPGTGTYNEQFF
D: -; J: TRBJ2-7; V: TRBV6-5; size: -; DNA: TGTGCCAGCAGTTCTTTATACGAGCAGTACTTC; CDR3: CASSSLYEQYF
D: TRBD1; J: TRBJ2-7; V: TRBV7-2; size: -; DNA: TGTGCCAGCAGTTACCGGGACAGACCCTACGAGCAGTACTTC; CDR3: CASSYRDRPYEQYF
D: TRBD1; J: TRBJ1-4; V: TRBV5-1; size: -; DNA: TGCGCCAGCAGCTTCCAGGACAGGGCCTCTGAAAAACTGTTTTTT; CDR3: CASSFQDRASEKLFF
D: TRBD1; J: TRBJ1-5; V: TRBV2; size: -; DNA: TGTGCCAGCAGTGAGACAGGGGGTCGCAATCAGCCCCAGCATTTT; CDR3: CASSETGGRNQPQHF
D: -; J: TRBJ1-4; V: TRBV19; size: -; DNA: TGTGCCAGTCGCCGACAGACCAATGAAAAACTGTTTTTT; CDR3: CASRRQTNEKLFF
D: -; J: TRBJ2-5; V: TRBV5-4; size: -; DNA: TGTGCCAGCAGCTTGGTGGGCAGACAAGAGACCCAGTACTTC; CDR3: CASSLVGRQETQYF
D: -; J: TRBJ1-2; V: TRBV9; size: -; DNA: TGTGCCAGCAGCGTAAGGGAGACTAACTATGGCTACACCTTC; CDR3: CASSVRETNYGYTF
D: -; J: TRBJ1-3; V: TRBV7-9; size: -; DNA: TGTGCCAGCCCCGAGGGAACGGACTCTGGAAACACCATATATTTT; CDR3: CASPEGTDSGNTIYF
D: -; J: TRBJ2-7; V: TRBV4-2; size: -; DNA: TGTGCCAGCAGCCAAATATCAGGGAGCAGCTCCTACGAGCAGTACTTC; CDR3: CASSQISGSSSYEQYF
D: TRBD2; J: TRBJ2-5; V: TRBV9; size: -; DNA: TGTGCCAGCGGATTGGGCGAGCGGGGGGTTTTAGAGACCCAGTACTTC; CDR3: CASGLGERGVLETQYF
D: TRBD2; J: TRBJ2-1; V: TRBV5-1; size: -; DNA: TGCGCCAGCAGCTTGCAGCTAGCGGGAGTTAATGAGCAGTTCTTC; CDR3: CASSLQLAGVNEQFF
D: -; J: TRBJ1-6; V: TRBV7-9; size: -; DNA: TGTGCCAGCAGCCCTCCATCCAGCTCACCCCTCCACTTT; CDR3: CASSPPSSSPLHF
D: -; J: TRBJ2-3; V: TRBV3-1/TRBV3-2; size: -; DNA: TGTGCCAGCAGCCAAGTGCTGGAAACGCAGTATTTT; CDR3: CASSQVLETQYF
D: -; J: TRBJ1-2; V: TRBV25-1; size: -; DNA: TGTGCCAGCAGGGTACAGACGGACTATGGCTACACCTTC; CDR3: CASRVQTDYGYTF
D: -; J: TRBJ1-4; V: TRBV9; size: -; DNA: TGTGCCAGCAGCGTAGGACAAGGGAGTGAAAAACTGTTTTTT; CDR3: CASSVGQGSEKLFF
D: TRBD1; J: TRBJ2-3; V: TRBV3-1/TRBV3-2; size: -; DNA: TGTGCCAGCAGGAACAGGGGTGCAGATACGCAGTATTTT; CDR3: CASRNRGADTQYF
D: -; J: TRBJ1-4; V: TRBV6-1; size: once; DNA: TGTGCCAGCAGTGAAGGACGTAATGAAAAACTGTTTTTT; CDR3: CASSEGRNEKLFF
D: -; J: TRBJ1-4; V: TRBV28; size: -; DNA: TGTGCCAGCAGTCCCGGGGGTTCGGGAGAAAAACTGTTTTTT; CDR3: CASSPGGSGEKLFF
D: TRBD2; J: TRBJ2-5; V: TRBV30; size: -; DNA: TGTGCCTGGAGTCGGGGGGGCGCGGAGACCCAGTACTTC; CDR3: CAWSRGGAETQYF
D: -; J: TRBJ2-7; V: TRBV12-3/TRBV12-4; size: -; DNA: TGTGCCAGCAGCCCAGGCTACGAGCAGTACTTC; CDR3: CASSPGYEQYF
D: TRBD1; J: TRBJ2-5; V: TRBV13; size: -; DNA: TGTGCCAGCAGCTCCTCACGGACAGGGCAAGAGACCCAGTACTTC; CDR3: CASSSSRTGQETQYF
D: -; J: TRBJ1-5; V: TRBV6-5; size: few; DNA: TGTGCCAGCAGTTATACTGACCAGGCGGGGCATCAGCCCCAGCATTTT; CDR3: CASSYTDQAGHQPQHF
D: -; J: TRBJ1-3; V: TRBV19; size: few; DNA: TGTGCCAGTAGTATTCAGGGGCCCATCTCTGGAAACACCATATATTTT; CDR3: CASSIQGPISGNTIYF
D: -; J: TRBJ1-2; V: TRBV12-3/TRBV12-4; size: -; DNA: TGTGCCAGCAGTTCCCAGACGTTCTATGGCTACACCTTC; CDR3: CASSSQTFYGYTF
D: -; J: TRBJ1-5; V: TRBV28; size: -; DNA: TGTGCCAGCAGTTTCGGTCGAGCCTACAATCAGCCCCAGCATTTT; CDR3: CASSFGRAYNQPQHF
D: TRBD2; J: TRBJ2-1; V: TRBV6-2/TRBV6-3; size: -; DNA: TGTGCCAGCAGTTACGGGACTAGCGGGAGGGAGCAGTTCTTC; CDR3: CASSYGTSGREQFF
D: -; J: TRBJ2-2; V: TRBV14; size: -; DNA: TGTGCCAGCAGCCAAGTAGGGGGGCCGAACACCGGGGAGCTGTTTTTT; CDR3: CASSQVGGPNTGELFF
D: -; J: TRBJ1-2; V: TRBV6-5; size: -; DNA: TGTGCCAGCGGGCACAGGGTCCTTCGGGACTATGGCTACACCTTC; CDR3: CASGHRVLRDYGYTF
D: -; J: TRBJ1-4; V: TRBV9; size: -; DNA: TGTGCCAGCAGCCTAAACCAGGGCCCTAATGAAAAACTGTTTTTT; CDR3: CASSLNQGPNEKLFF
D: -; J: TRBJ2-7; V: TRBV20-1; size: -; DNA: TGCAGTGCTAGACAGGGGTACGAGCAGTACTTC; CDR3: CSARQGYEQYF
D: -; J: TRBJ1-2; V: TRBV10-3; size: -; DNA: TGTGCCATCAGTGAGAGAGACTATGGCTACACCTTC; CDR3: CAISERDYGYTF
D: -; J: TRBJ2-7; V: TRBV7-9; size: -; DNA: TGTGCCAGCAGCCAGGGGGGGAGCACGGACGAGCAGTACTTC; CDR3: CASSQGGSTDEQYF
D: -; J: TRBJ2-7; V: TRBV11-2; size: -; DNA: TGTGCCAGCAGCTCCTCCTGGGTCTCCTACGAGCAGTACTTC; CDR3: CASSSSWVSYEQYF
D: -; J: TRBJ2-7; V: TRBV28; size: -; DNA: TGTGCCAGCAGATTGGGGGGAATAGGCGCCTACGAGCAGTACTTC; CDR3: CASRLGGIGAYEQYF
D: -; J: TRBJ1-3; V: TRBV30; size: -; DNA: TGTGCCTGGAGTGGCGGTTCGGGAAACACCATATATTTT; CDR3: CAWSGGSGNTIYF
D: -; J: TRBJ2-7; V: TRBV21-1; size: -; DNA: TGTGCCAGCAGCAAAAGGCAGGTATCCTACGAGCAGTACTTC; CDR3: CASSKRQVSYEQYF
D: -; J: TRBJ1-6; V: TRBV6-5; size: -; DNA: TGTGCCAGCACCACAGGGCCCTATAATTCACCCCTCCACTTT; CDR3: CASTTGPYNSPLHF
D: -; J: TRBJ1-2; V: TRBV3-1/TRBV3-2; size: few; DNA: TGTGCCAGCAGCCGAGTCCCGGCTAACTATGGCTACACCTTC; CDR3: CASSRVPANYGYTF
D: -; J: TRBJ1-5; V: TRBV19; size: -; DNA: TGTGCCAGTAGTGTCGGGTCCTTGAGCAATCAGCCCCAGCATTTT; CDR3: CASSVGSLSNQPQHF
D: -; J: TRBJ1-1; V: TRBV2; size: -; DNA: TGTGCCAGCAGCGGACAGCCGGCCACTGAAGCTTTCTTT; CDR3: CASSGQPATEAFF
D: -; J: TRBJ2-3; V: TRBV5-5; size: -; DNA: TGTGCCAGCAGCCTCCGGGACGGAAACACAGATACGCAGTATTTT; CDR3: CASSLRDGNTDTQYF
D: -; J: TRBJ2-1; V: TRBV18; size: -; DNA: TGTGCCAGCTCTCTTGACAGGCTCAATGAGCAGTTCTTC; CDR3: CASSLDRLNEQFF
D: -; J: TRBJ1-2; V: TRBV5-3; size: -; DNA: TGTGCCAGAAGCGACAACCGACATAGCGGGGGCTACACCTTC; CDR3: CARSDNRHSGGYTF